The sequence of this T cell receptor beta chain was determined in a study of CD8+ T cells in alopecia areata (dated by TCRdb to the late 2010s). A note on the overall study: Treated patients were enrolled in an open-label pilot trial of oral tofacitinib at 5 to 10 mg twice daily for moderate-to-severe alopecia areata. TCRbeta CDR3 regions were amplified by immunoSEQ multiplex PCR with 35 Vbeta forward and 13 Jbeta reverse primers. RNA was extracted with the PAXgene miRNA kit for fixed scalp, the miRNeasy kit for PBMCs, and the RNeasy kit for mouse skin. Biopsies were taken from tofacitinib-treated patients at baseline and again at 4 and 24 weeks into treatment, and several of those patients also had a later scalp biopsy. Scalp clonality was compared among normal scalp (n=4), patchy alopecia areata scalp (n=8), and alopecia totalis/universalis scalp (n=8). High-throughput TCRbeta sequencing was used to examine T cell clonal expansion in alopecia areata in both the C3H/HeJ mouse model and human patients. The SALT score, which quantifies the percentage of affected scalp surface area, was used to measure disease severity in treated patients. Human TCRbeta sequencing covered scalp tissue and sorted CD4+ and CD8+ peripheral blood T cells from patchy and totalis/universalis alopecia areata patients and healthy controls. Patients received tofacitinib for 6 to 18 months and were then followed off drug for 6 months to check for delayed response and recurrence. What the authors observed across the whole study: Resident alphabeta T cells in normal human skin are also sequenced, complicating scalp TCR repertoire analysis, unlike mouse skin dominated by gammadelta T cells. Because the treated cohort was small and included a single nonresponder, larger studies are needed to assess links between baseline CD8+ expansion and response. Compared with normal scalp, lesional scalp had higher clonality and more expanded CD8+ clones, particularly in alopecia totalis/universalis, a pattern that suggests antigenic drive. During tofacitinib treatment, many expanded lesional clones remained in scalp and blood, and this persistence may partly explain relapse after treatment is stopped. Scalp clonality and the number of expanded CD8+ clones among the top 100 scalp clones were significantly decreased by tofacitinib. Shared TCR sequences between patients were less evident than in mice, which may be partly attributable to HLA diversity in the patient population.

This specimen's treatment or condition label, interpreted: oral pan-JAK inhibitor, 5-10 mg twice daily. Lesional scalp punch biopsies and peripheral blood were collected from alopecia areata patients. PBMCs were isolated by density centrifugation and stained for CD3, CD4 and CD8, and CD4+ and CD8+ T cells were sorted on a FACSAria. To prepare the library, the immunoSEQ multiplex PCR assay was applied. To provide template for TCR sequencing, every sample had RNA extracted and reverse transcribed into cDNA. First-strand cDNA was synthesized with SuperScript III using a 2:1 mix of oligo-dT and random hexamers. A synthetic immune receptor repertoire was used to measure amplification bias, and any remaining bias was corrected computationally. Processing in the source paper ran as follows. After raw reads were preprocessed to remove errors, the CDR3 was defined following IMGT conventions as running from the conserved cysteine to phenylalanine. Clonality was computed by normalizing Shannon entropy by log2 of the number of productive unique TCRs and subtracting the result from 1. CD4 or CD8 identity of scalp clones was inferred by cross-referencing scalp TCRbeta sequences with sorted blood CD4 and CD8 repertoires. TCRdb took this table from immuneACCESS and kept in-frame rearrangements with V and J called. Such tables lack part of the clones; where checked against another copy, unresolved V genes explain under half of the gap, and the rest is unexplained. V and J calls and clone size are given by that table; D and trimming were obtained from the DNA. The sample data list under 250,000 clones, and around 65% of these were observed just once. The ten largest make up around 1.3% of the sample.

This clone came up once. Its antigen is still unknown. Per-base quality was not reported, and no clone a single base away is much larger than it. The germline V gene sets CDR1 to SGHDT and CDR2 to YYEEEE. The V end gives up 3 bases and the J end 6 bases, leaving 2 bases in the junction not matched to a gene. From the cysteine up to the phenylalanine, the CDR3 has a length of 12 residues. Just CDR3 DNA is preserved here, 36 bases in frame from base 1. The sample here was CD4+ T cells sorted from blood, taken at week 44, from a patient treated with tofacitinib. The chain was built from TRBV5-6 and TRBJ2-7; a stretch of 8 junction bases matches TRBD1. This sequence originates from a human donor with alopecia areata. The sequenced DNA: TGTGCCAGCAGCTCAGACAGGGGCGAGCAGTACTTC. Its translation is CASSSDRGEQYF.